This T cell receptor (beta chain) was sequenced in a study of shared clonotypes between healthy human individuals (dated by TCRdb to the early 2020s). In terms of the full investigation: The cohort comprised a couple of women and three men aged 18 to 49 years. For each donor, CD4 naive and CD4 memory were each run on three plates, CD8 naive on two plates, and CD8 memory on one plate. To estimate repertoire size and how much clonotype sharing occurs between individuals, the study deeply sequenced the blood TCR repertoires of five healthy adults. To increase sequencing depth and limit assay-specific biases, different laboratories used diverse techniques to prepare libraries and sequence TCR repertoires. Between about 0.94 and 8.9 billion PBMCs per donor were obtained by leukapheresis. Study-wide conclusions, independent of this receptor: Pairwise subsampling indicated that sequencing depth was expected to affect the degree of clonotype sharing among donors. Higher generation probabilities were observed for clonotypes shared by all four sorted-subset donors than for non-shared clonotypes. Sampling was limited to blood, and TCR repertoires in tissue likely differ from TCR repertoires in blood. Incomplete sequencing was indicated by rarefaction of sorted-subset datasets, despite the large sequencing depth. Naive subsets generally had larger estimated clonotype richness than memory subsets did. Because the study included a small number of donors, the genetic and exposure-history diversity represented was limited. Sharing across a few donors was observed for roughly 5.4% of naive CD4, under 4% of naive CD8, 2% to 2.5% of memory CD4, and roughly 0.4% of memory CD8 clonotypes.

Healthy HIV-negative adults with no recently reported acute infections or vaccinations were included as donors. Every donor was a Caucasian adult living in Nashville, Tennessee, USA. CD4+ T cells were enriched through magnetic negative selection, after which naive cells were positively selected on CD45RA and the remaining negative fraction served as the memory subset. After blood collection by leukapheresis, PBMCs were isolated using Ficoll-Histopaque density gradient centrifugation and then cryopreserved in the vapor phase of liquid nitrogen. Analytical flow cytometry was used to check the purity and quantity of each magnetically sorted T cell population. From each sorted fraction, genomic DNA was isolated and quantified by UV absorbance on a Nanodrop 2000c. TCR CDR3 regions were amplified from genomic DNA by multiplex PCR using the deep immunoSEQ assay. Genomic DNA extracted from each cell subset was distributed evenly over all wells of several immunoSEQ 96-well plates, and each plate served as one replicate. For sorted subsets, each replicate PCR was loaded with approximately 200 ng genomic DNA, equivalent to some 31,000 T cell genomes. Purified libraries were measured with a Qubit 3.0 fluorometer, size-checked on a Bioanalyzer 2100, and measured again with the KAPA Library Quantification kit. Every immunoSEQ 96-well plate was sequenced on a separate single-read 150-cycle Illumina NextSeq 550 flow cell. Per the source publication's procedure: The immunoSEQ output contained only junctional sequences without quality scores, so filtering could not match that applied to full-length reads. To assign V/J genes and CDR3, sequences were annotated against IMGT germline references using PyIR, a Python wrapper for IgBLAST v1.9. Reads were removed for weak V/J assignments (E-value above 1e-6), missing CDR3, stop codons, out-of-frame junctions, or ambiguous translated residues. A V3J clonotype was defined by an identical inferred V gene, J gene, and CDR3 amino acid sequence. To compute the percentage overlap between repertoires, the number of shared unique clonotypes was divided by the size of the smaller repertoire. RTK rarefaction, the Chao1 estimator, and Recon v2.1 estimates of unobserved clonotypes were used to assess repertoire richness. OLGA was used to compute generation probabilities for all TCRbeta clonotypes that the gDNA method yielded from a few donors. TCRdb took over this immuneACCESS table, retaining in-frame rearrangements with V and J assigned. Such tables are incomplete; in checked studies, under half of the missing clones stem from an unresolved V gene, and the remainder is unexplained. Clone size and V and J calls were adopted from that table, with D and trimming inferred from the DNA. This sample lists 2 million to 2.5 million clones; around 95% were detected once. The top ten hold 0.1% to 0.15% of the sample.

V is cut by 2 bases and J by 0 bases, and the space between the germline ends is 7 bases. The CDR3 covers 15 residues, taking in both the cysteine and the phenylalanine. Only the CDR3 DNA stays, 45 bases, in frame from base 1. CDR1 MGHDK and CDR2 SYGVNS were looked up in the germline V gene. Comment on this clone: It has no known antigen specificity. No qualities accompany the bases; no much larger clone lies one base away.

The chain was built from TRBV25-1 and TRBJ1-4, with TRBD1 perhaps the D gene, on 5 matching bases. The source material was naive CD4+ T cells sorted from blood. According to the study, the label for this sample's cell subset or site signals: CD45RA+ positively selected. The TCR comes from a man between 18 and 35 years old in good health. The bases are TGTGCCAGCAGTGAAACCAGGGCAACTAATGAAAAACTGTTTTTT. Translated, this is CASSETRATNEKLFF.